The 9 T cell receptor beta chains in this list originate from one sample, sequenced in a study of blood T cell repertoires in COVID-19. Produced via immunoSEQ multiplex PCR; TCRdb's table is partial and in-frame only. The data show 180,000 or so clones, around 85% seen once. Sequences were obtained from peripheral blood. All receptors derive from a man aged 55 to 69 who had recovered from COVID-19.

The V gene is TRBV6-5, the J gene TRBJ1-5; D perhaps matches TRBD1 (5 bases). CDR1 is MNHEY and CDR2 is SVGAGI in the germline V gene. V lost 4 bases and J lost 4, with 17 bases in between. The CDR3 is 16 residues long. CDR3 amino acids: CASSSTGGRANQPQHF. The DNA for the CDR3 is TGTGCCAGCAGTTCCACGGGGGGGAGGGCAAATCAGCCCCAGCATTTT.

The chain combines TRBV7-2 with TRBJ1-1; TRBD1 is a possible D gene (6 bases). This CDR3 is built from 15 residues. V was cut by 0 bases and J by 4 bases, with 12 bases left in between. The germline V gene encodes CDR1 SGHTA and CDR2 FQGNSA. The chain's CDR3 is CASSLAGGGSTEAFF. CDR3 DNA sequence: TGTGCCAGCAGCTTAGCTGGGGGGGGCAGCACTGAAGCTTTCTTT.

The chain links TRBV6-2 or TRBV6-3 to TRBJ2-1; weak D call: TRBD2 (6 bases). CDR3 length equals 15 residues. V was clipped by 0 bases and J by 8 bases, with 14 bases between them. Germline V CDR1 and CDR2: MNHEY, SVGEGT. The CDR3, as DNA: TGTGCCAGCAGTTACTCGATATCGGGGGTCCATGAGCAGTTCTTC. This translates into CASSYSISGVHEQFF.

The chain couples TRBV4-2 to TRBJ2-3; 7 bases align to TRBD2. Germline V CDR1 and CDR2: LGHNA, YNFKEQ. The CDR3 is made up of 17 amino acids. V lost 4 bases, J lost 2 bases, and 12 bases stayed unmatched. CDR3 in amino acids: CASSLGGASGDTDTQYF. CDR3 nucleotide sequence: TGTGCCAGCAGCCTGGGAGGGGCTAGTGGAGACACAGATACGCAGTATTTT.

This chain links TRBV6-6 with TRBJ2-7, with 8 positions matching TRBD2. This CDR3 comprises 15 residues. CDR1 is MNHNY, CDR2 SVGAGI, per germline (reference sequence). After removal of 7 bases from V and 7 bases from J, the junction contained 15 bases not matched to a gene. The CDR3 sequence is CASTPTSARAKEQYF. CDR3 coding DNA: TGTGCCAGCACCCCGACTAGCGCCAGGGCTAAGGAGCAGTACTTC.

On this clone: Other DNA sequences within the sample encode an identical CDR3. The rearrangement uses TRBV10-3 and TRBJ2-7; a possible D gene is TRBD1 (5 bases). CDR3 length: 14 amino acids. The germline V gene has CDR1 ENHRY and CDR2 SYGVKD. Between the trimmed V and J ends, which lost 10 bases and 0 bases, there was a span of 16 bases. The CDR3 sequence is CATSRDSSSYEQYF. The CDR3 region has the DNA TGTGCCACAAGCCGAGACAGCAGCTCCTACGAGCAGTACTTC.

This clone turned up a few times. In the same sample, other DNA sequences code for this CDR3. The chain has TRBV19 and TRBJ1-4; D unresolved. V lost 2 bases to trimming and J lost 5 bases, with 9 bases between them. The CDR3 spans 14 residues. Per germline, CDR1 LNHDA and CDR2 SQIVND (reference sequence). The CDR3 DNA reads TGTGCCAGTAGTATAACACAGACCAATGAAAAACTGTTTTTT. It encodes CASSITQTNEKLFF. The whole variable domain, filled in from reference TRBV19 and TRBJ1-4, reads DGGITQSPKYLFRKEGQNVTLSCEQNLNHDAMYWYRQDPGQGLRLIYYSQIVNDFQKGDIAEGYSVSREKKESFPLTVTSAQKNPTAFYLCASSITQTNEKLFFGSGTQLSVL.

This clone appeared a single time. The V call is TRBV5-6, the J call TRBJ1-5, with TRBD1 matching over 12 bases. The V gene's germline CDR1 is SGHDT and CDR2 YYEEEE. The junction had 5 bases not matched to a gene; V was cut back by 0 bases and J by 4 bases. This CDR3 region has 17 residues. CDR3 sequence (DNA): TGTGCCAGCAGCTTGGTAGGGACAGGGGGCAGTAATCAGCCCCAGCATTTT. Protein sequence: CASSLVGTGGSNQPQHF. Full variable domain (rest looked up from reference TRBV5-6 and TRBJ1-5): DAGVTQSPTHLIKTRGQQVTLRCSPKSGHDTVSWYQQALGQGPQFIFQYYEEEERQRGNFPDRFSGHQFPNYSSELNVNALLLGDSALYLCASSLVGTGGSNQPQHFGDGTRLSIL.

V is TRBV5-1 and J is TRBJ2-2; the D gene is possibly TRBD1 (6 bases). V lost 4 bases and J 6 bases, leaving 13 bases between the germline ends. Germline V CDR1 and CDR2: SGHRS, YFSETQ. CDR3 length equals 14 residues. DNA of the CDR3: TGCGCCAGCAGCGGGGACACTTTCTCCGGGGAGCTGTTTTTT. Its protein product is CASSGDTFSGELFF. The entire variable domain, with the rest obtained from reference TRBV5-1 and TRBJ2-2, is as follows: KAGVTQTPRYLIKTRGQQVTLSCSPISGHRSVSWYQQTPGQGLQFLFEYFSETQRNKGNFPGRFSGRQFSNSRSEMNVSTLELGDSALYLCASSGDTFSGELFFGEGSRLTVL.